The 17 T cell receptor beta chains below all came from one sample that was sequenced in a study of blood T cell repertoires in COVID-19. Libraries were prepared by immunoSEQ multiplex PCR; TCRdb keeps only in-frame clonotypes and omits some of them. The sample yields some 250,000 clones, around 90% seen once. Sequenced input: peripheral blood. Receptors were obtained from a woman between 40 and 50 years old who had recovered from COVID-19.

This clone was found once. This chain uses TRBV28 with TRBJ1-2; tentative D call: TRBD1 (6 bases). The CDR3 is 16 residues long. V lost 2 bases, J lost 6 bases, and 19 bases lay in between. Germline CDR1 and CDR2: MDHEN and SYDVKM. The CDR3 nucleotides read TGTGCCAGCAGTTTAGGGGGGGGACACCTAAGGGATGGCTACACCTTC. Residues: CASSLGGGHLRDGYTF.

The V gene is TRBV27, the J gene TRBJ2-2; 13 nucleotides line up with TRBD2. From germline, CDR1 is MNHEY and CDR2 SMNVEV (reference sequence). Trimming cost V 6 bases and J 5 bases; bases outside gene matches: 3. The CDR3 totals 15 residues. The CDR3 DNA sequence: TGTGCCAGCAGGCCGGGACTAGCGGGGACCGGGGAGCTGTTTTTT. Translated, it gives CASRPGLAGTGELFF.

The J gene is TRBJ1-1, the V gene TRBV18, with 8 bases that match TRBD1. Per the germline V gene, CDR1 is KGHSH and CDR2 is LQKENI. The CDR3 is 13 amino acids. J gave up 2 bases and V 6 bases, and 2 bases lay outside the gene matches. The CDR3 coding sequence is TGTGCCAGCTCCGGACAGGGAAACACTGAAGCTTTCTTT. The encoded protein is CASSGQGNTEAFF.

The chain employs TRBV7-2 and TRBJ1-2; possible D gene TRBD1, 6 bases. The V and J ends lost 5 bases and 0 bases respectively, with 19 bases between them. The CDR3 is 17 amino acids. In germline, CDR1 is SGHTA, CDR2 FQGNSA. The CDR3 spells CASSPRGQGTTNYGYTF. The CDR3 DNA reads TGTGCCAGCAGCCCCCGGGGGCAGGGGACTACTAACTATGGCTACACCTTC.

The chain has TRBV20-1 and TRBJ2-5; the D is unclear. Trimming removed 4 bases from V and 5 bases from J, with 5 bases in between. The CDR3 runs to 10 residues. Germline assignment: CDR1 DFQATT and CDR2 SNEGSKA (reference sequence). CDR3 nucleotides: TGCAGTGCTATGCGGGAGACCCAGTACTTC. Encoded protein: CSAMRETQYF.

The genes are TRBV5-1 and TRBJ2-5, with a possible D match to TRBD2 (6 bases). The germline V gene encodes CDR1 SGHRS and CDR2 YFSETQ. With 4 bases removed from V and 5 bases from J, the gap between germline ends came to 12 bases. The length of the CDR3 is 13 residues. This CDR3 reads CASSRRVGETQYF. In DNA form, the CDR3 reads TGCGCCAGCAGCAGGAGGGTGGGGGAGACCCAGTACTTC.

The chain links TRBV20-1 to TRBJ1-5; possible D gene TRBD1, 5 bases. Per germline, CDR1 DFQATT and CDR2 SNEGSKA (reference sequence). The CDR3 is made up of 12 amino acids. Trimming shortened V by 3 bases and J by 4 bases, and 7 bases separated the two germline ends. CDR3 residues: CSASPGNQPQHF. CDR3 coding DNA: TGCAGTGCTAGTCCAGGGAATCAGCCCCAGCATTTT.

The V call is TRBV5-1, the J call TRBJ2-2; 7 bases fit TRBD1. This CDR3 is built from 12 residues. CDR1 is SGHRS, CDR2 YFSETQ, per germline. The CDR3 region has the DNA TGCGGCGACAGGGCGGACACCGGGGAGCTGTTTTTT. It specifies CGDRADTGELFF.

The chain is built from TRBV7-9 and TRBJ2-1; a possible D gene is TRBD1 (5 bases). Trimming took off 5 bases at V and 8 bases at J, with 16 bases between the two ends. The CDR3 is 14 residues long. Germline V CDR1 and CDR2: SEHNR, FQNEAQ (reference sequence). For the CDR3, the DNA is TGTGCCAGCAGCCCCGTCAGGGCCCGGGATGAGCAGTTCTTC. It yields the protein CASSPVRARDEQFF.

V and J are TRBV4-3 and TRBJ2-3; no clear D. V gave up 0 bases and J gave up 6 bases, with 7 bases separating them. Germline V gene lookup returns CDR1 LGHNA and CDR2 YSLEER. This CDR3 has 13 residues. Here the CDR3 reads CASSQEFEDTQYF. Written as DNA, the CDR3 is TGCGCCAGCAGCCAAGAGTTTGAGGATACGCAGTATTTT.

The rearrangement uses TRBV7-3 and TRBJ2-1; 8 bases agree with TRBD1. The CDR3 runs to 15 residues. V lost 3 bases, J lost 0 bases, and 1 base stayed unmatched. Germline CDR1 and CDR2: SGHTA and FQGTGA. The CDR3 protein is CASSLDRASYNEQFF. CDR3 nucleotide sequence: TGTGCCAGCAGCTTGGACAGGGCCTCCTACAATGAGCAGTTCTTC. Based on the CDR3 plus reference TRBV7-3 and TRBJ2-1, the full variable domain is GAGVSQTPSNKVTEKGKYVELRCDPISGHTALYWYRQSLGQGPEFLIYFQGTGAADDSGLPNDRFFAVRPEGSVSTLKIQRTERGDSAVYLCASSLDRASYNEQFFGPGTRLTVL.

The chain has TRBV11-3 and TRBJ1-2, with D possibly matching TRBD1 (5 bases). CDR3 size: 13 residues. CDR1 is SGHNT and CDR2 is YENEEA in the germline V gene. Trimming removed 2 bases from V and 7 bases from J, with 11 bases in between. This CDR3 reads CASSLSGAPGYTF. The CDR3 region has the DNA TGTGCCAGCAGCTTAAGCGGGGCCCCTGGCTACACCTTC.

This clone came up once. This chain uses TRBV6-1 with TRBJ2-7, with 9 bases identical to TRBD2. From germline, CDR1 is MNHNS and CDR2 SASEGT. CDR3 length: 16 residues. V shed 1 base and J 0 bases; nucleotides not matched to a gene: 4. The CDR3: CASSEGGAGGSYEQYV. CDR3 bases: TGTGCCAGCAGTGAAGGGGGAGCGGGGGGCTCCTACGAGCAGTACGTC.

The V and J genes are TRBV21-1 and TRBJ2-7; no check of the table's D call, TRBD2, against the DNA was made. TRBV21-1 represents a pseudogene. This CDR3 is 13 amino acids long. CDR3 residues: CASTLRAPYEQYV. For the CDR3, the DNA is TGTGCCAGCACCTTGAGGGCCCCCTACGAGCAGTACGTC.

J is TRBJ2-1 and V is TRBV5-4; 12 bases match TRBD2. This CDR3 has 13 residues. After removal of 4 bases from V and 14 bases from J, the junction contained 7 bases not matched to a gene. Germline loops: CDR1 SGHNT, CDR2 YYREEE (reference sequence). The CDR3 coding sequence is TGTGCCAGCAGCCCTACTCTAGCGGGAGGGAAGTTCTTC. Amino acid sequence: CASSPTLAGGKFF. Drawing the rest from reference TRBV5-4 and TRBJ2-1, the complete variable domain is ETGVTQSPTHLIKTRGQQVTLRCSSQSGHNTVSWYQQALGQGPQFIFQYYREEENGRGNFPPRFSGLQFPNYSSELNVNALELDDSALYLCASSPTLAGGKFFGPGTRLTVL.

The chain joins TRBV6-5 to TRBJ2-1; 14 bases align to TRBD2. J was trimmed by 9 bases and V by 6 bases; bases with no gene match: 7. The CDR3 loop spans 15 amino acids. Germline CDR1 is MNHEY and CDR2 is SVGAGI. Here the CDR3 reads CASRTRLAGGPEQFF. DNA for the CDR3: TGTGCCAGCAGAACCCGACTAGCGGGAGGGCCTGAGCAGTTCTTC.

This clone was recorded once. The V and J genes are TRBV14 and TRBJ1-5; TRBD1 might be the D (6 bases). Germline V gives CDR1 SGHDN, CDR2 FVKESK. Trimming pared 0 bases from V and 0 bases from J, leaving 15 bases between. There are 18 residues in the CDR3. CDR3 in amino acids: CASSQDGGGPYSNQPQHF. For the CDR3, the DNA is TGTGCCAGCAGCCAAGATGGGGGGGGCCCCTATAGCAATCAGCCCCAGCATTTT.